The present T cell receptor beta chain was sequenced within a study of vaccination and CD4 T cells after COVID-19. As for the study in general: Control cultures were given a CEFX pool, an HIV-1 Nef pool, or no peptide.

The Oncomine TCR Beta short-read assay was applied to DNA of cultured CD4+ T cells. MiXCR, run by TCRdb on the PCR reads, gives a single entry per CDR3 protein. The table lists roughly 16,000 distinct CDR3 sequences, about 63% of them singletons. With respect to this clonotype: Its antigen is still unknown.

The CDR3 consists of 16 residues. Germline CDR1 KGHDR, CDR2 SFDVKD. Trimming at V came to 7 bases and at J to 1 base, leaving 9 bases not matched to a gene. Treatment here: approximately 9-day PBMC culture with coronavirus spike peptide pools or control peptides (ViraFEST assay). Positive PCR tests dated from March to December 2020, predating US Alpha, Beta and Delta variants. This sequence originates from a human donor who had recovered from COVID-19. The chain joins TRBV24-1 to TRBJ2-3; TRBD1 agrees at 8 bases. Sequencing input: CD4+ T cells from blood, cultured in vitro. The CDR3 DNA is TGTGCCACCAGCGGAGACTCAGGGGGCGGCACAGATACGCAGTATTTT. It codes for CATSGDSGGGTDTQYF.